This T cell receptor (beta chain) was found in a study of T cells in Graves' hyperthyroidism and ophthalmopathy. The length of the CDR3 is 15 residues. Trimming took 0 bases from V and 5 from J, leaving 16 bases between them. CDR1 and CDR2 from the germline V gene are DFQATT and SNEGSKA (reference sequence). Researchers took RNA transcripts and amplified the TCR beta CDR3 regions from them. In the first-round RT-PCR of the TCR CDR3, the HTBI primer set was used. MiXCR, applied by TCRdb to the multiplex PCR reads, yields one record per CDR3 protein. The top ten clones hold 8% to 9% of a sample with about 840,000 distinct CDR3 sequences, about two fifths of them seen once.

Input material: blood. This receptor was identified in a man younger than 35 with Graves' hyperthyroidism. The chain recombines TRBV20-1 with TRBJ2-5; TRBD1 might be the D (7 bases). CDR3 amino acids: CSARDYTTGRETQYF. As DNA, the CDR3 is TGCAGTGCTAGAGACTATACGACAGGGAGGGAGACCCAGTACTTC.